The sequence of this T cell receptor beta chain was determined in a study of T cell responses to AZD1222 COVID-19 vaccine (dated by TCRdb to the early 2020s). Context from the whole study: Because spike-specific TCR depth and breadth did not differ between the two schedules, AZD1222 recipients who got a second dose at roughly 4 weeks were pooled with those who got a second dose at roughly 12 weeks. A total of over 230 trial participants underwent TCR sequencing, of whom under 220 had received two doses of AZD1222 and around 25 had received two doses of the MenACWY control vaccine. Trial participants were enrolled by age into 18-55, 56-69 and 70-plus year subgroups, with 148, 28 and 57 TCR-sequenced participants respectively. The study at large found these results: Conclusions about previously exposed vaccinees were limited because only a handful of AZD1222 recipients were SARS-CoV-2 seropositive at baseline. Vaccine-associated CD4 TCRs spanned the whole spike protein, with dominant responses in regions 160-218 and 743-854. No day 14 peak-response samples were available, so repertoires were characterized only after the peak T cell response. The 56-69-year group was small, and its depth increase did not reach significance, likely because of low power. A significant rise in spike-specific TCR breadth and depth was observed after two AZD1222 doses relative to day 0 and relative to MenACWY recipients. Reportedly, close to half of the unique spike-specific TCRs recognized epitopes lying outside the regions that are mutated in the B.1.351 and B.1.1.7 variants. Most participants were white British and females outnumbered males, and the authors suggested that clonal diversity may have been underestimated.

Remarks on this clone: Its binding antigen is unknown. The sample holds no much larger clone one base away, and base qualities are not on file. This CDR3 is also generated by other DNA sequences in the sample.

From a lookup of the germline V gene, CDR1 and CDR2 are SGHRS and YFSETQ. The CDR3 starts with the cysteine, ends with the phenylalanine, and has 15 residues. CDR3 DNA is the only sequence kept; it has 45 bases, read in frame from the first base. V drops 0 bases and J drops 6 bases, leaving 14 bases in between. Read against the paper, the sample's time point label means: baseline before first vaccination. The vaccinee samples were drawn from two UK trials, COV001 and COV002, one of which was a single-blind randomized controlled phase 2/3 trial testing AZD1222 (ChAdOx1 nCoV-19) in healthy adults. For TCRbeta chain sequencing, PBMC samples from trial participants were taken at day 0 and at day 28 after the second dose. The CDR3 regions of human TCRbeta chains were subjected to immunosequencing. As for the original processing: TCRs in the repertoires were compared against a reference library of SARS-CoV-2-specific TCRs that had been generated with the MIRA antigen-specificity platform. Breadth was defined as the fraction of unique TCRs that were SARS-CoV-2-associated, and depth was defined as the fraction of total T cells that were SARS-CoV-2-associated. Using the MIRA data, every spike-specific TCR was mapped to the spike region that the TCR reacted to and assigned to either a CD4 or a CD8 class. Log10-transformed breadth and depth values were compared by one-way ANOVA with Sidak's multiple comparisons tests. Drawn from immuneACCESS, this table holds only the in-frame rearrangements with V and J called that TCRdb kept. Clones are partly lost; checked studies trace under half to an unresolved V gene and leave the rest unexplained. V and J calls and clone size come straight from that table; D and trimming were deduced from the DNA. The table for this sample lists 45,000 to 60,000 clones; about 90% of them were counted only once. The ten top clones hold less than 2% of the sample.

The starting material was peripheral blood, obtained on day 0 of AZD1222 vaccination. The chain uses TRBV5-1 and TRBJ2-3; the D gene is perhaps TRBD1, from 6 matching bases. The source of this sequence is an adult in good health. The sequenced DNA: TGCGCCAGCAGCTTGGGACAGGCGGGCGCGGATACGCAGTATTTT. The translation is CASSLGQAGADTQYF. Extended through the reference TRBV5-1 and TRBJ2-3 proteins, this CDR3 yields the full variable domain: KAGVTQTPRYLIKTRGQQVTLSCSPISGHRSVSWYQQTPGQGLQFLFEYFSETQRNKGNFPGRFSGRQFSNSRSEMNVSTLELGDSALYLCASSLGQAGADTQYFGPGTRLTVL.